The 6 T cell receptor beta chains listed next were all sequenced from one sample in a study of response to subunit inactivated influenza vaccine. One entry per CDR3 protein results from TCRdb running MiXCR on the RT-PCR reads. The sample consists of 550,000 to 650,000 distinct CDR3 sequences, approximately 12% of them appearing once. Specimen: PBMCs from blood, collected on the day of vaccination. These receptors originate from a man aged 50 to 59 who received an inactivated influenza vaccine.

This clonotype was seen a handful of times. The chain combines TRBV7-2 with TRBJ2-5, with 7 positions matching TRBD2. The CDR3 has 15 amino acids. V shed 2 bases, J shed 5 bases, and the junction held 8 bases outside the gene matches. CDR1 and CDR2 (germline): SGHTA, FQGNSA. The CDR3 is CASSLLVGRHETQYF. CDR3 DNA sequence: TGTGCCAGCAGCTTATTGGTCGGGAGGCATGAGACCCAGTACTTC.

This clonotype occurred a few times. J is TRBJ2-1 and V is TRBV30, with TRBD1 identical over 8 bases. Trimming removed 4 bases from V and 0 bases from J; junction bases left unmatched: 17. CDR1 is GTSNPN, CDR2 SVGIG, per germline (reference sequence). The CDR3 is made up of 19 amino acids. Here the CDR3 reads CAWNAPGRGPQSSYNEQFF. DNA for the CDR3: TGTGCCTGGAATGCCCCAGGCAGGGGGCCACAAAGCTCCTACAATGAGCAGTTCTTC.

This clonotype was seen only a few times. In nucleotides, the CDR3 is TGTGCCAGCAGTTTCGGCCCTCCTCCCTACGAGCAGTACTTC. Residues: CASSFGPPPYEQYF. The V gene is TRBV27, the J gene TRBJ2-7; D not resolved. This CDR3 spans 14 amino acids. The V and J ends lost 3 bases and 2 bases respectively, with 11 bases between them. The germline CDR1 and CDR2 sequences are MNHEY and SMNVEV (reference sequence).

This clonotype has ten or more counts. V is TRBV5-1 and J is TRBJ2-7, with 7 bases lining up with TRBD1. CDR3 length: 16 amino acids. Trimming took 4 bases from V and 5 from J; bases not matched to a gene: 15. In germline, CDR1 is SGHRS, CDR2 YFSETQ. The CDR3: CASSLDADRVENEQYF. The CDR3 DNA reads TGCGCCAGCAGCCTAGACGCAGACAGGGTGGAGAACGAGCAGTACTTC. The variable domain in full, completed from reference TRBV5-1 and TRBJ2-7, reads KAGVTQTPRYLIKTRGQQVTLSCSPISGHRSVSWYQQTPGQGLQFLFEYFSETQRNKGNFPGRFSGRQFSNSRSEMNVSTLELGDSALYLCASSLDADRVENEQYFGPGTRLTVT.

The chain joins TRBV6-2 or TRBV6-3 to TRBJ2-5, with TRBD1 identical over 7 bases. After removal of 0 bases from V and 3 bases from J, the junction contained 13 bases not matched to a gene. This CDR3 has 18 amino acids. Germline assignment: CDR1 MNHEY and CDR2 SVGEGT. CDR3 amino acids: CASSYSALQGQIKETQYF. Written as DNA, the CDR3 is TGTGCCAGCAGTTACTCGGCACTACAGGGGCAGATTAAAGAGACCCAGTACTTC.

This chain uses TRBV6-1 with TRBJ2-6, with D unclear. Per germline, CDR1 MNHNS and CDR2 SASEGT. Trimming took off 6 bases at V and 1 base at J, with 7 bases between the two ends. The CDR3 runs to 14 residues. Here the CDR3 DNA reads TGTGCCAGCAGCGACCAGTCTGGGGCCAACGTCCTGACTTTC. Protein: CASSDQSGANVLTF.